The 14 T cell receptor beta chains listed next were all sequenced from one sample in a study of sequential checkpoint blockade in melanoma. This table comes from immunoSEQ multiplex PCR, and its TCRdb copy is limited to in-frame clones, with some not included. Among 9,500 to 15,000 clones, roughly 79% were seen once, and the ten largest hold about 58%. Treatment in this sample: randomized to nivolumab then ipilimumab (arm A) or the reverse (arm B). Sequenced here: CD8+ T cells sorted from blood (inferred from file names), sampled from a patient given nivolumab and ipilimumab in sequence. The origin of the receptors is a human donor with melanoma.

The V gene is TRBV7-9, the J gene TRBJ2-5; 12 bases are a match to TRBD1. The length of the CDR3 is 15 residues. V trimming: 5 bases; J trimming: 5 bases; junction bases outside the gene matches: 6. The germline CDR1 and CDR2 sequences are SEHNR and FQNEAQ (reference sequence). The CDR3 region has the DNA TGTGCCAGCAGCCCGTGGGACAGGGGGCCGGAGACCCAGTACTTC. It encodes CASSPWDRGPETQYF.

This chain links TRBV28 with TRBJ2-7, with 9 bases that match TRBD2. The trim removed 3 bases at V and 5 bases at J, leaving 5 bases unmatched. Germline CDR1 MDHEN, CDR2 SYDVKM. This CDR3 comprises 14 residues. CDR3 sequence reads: CASSFVAGVDEQYF. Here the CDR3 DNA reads TGTGCCAGCAGTTTTGTAGCGGGAGTAGACGAGCAGTACTTC.

The CDR3 spells CASSLRGQGTGELFF. CDR3 DNA sequence: TGTGCCAGCAGCCTCAGGGGACAGGGTACCGGGGAGCTGTTTTTT. V usage is TRBV11-3 and J usage is TRBJ2-2; 9 bases are a match to TRBD1. Trimming removed 5 bases from V and 5 bases from J; junction bases left unmatched: 6. Per the germline V gene, CDR1 is SGHNT and CDR2 is YENEEA. This CDR3 is 15 amino acids long. Based on the CDR3 plus reference TRBV11-3 and TRBJ2-2, the full variable domain is EAGVVQSPRYKIIEKKQPVAFWCNPISGHNTLYWYLQNLGQGPELLIRYENEEAVDDSQLPKDRFSAERLKGVDSTLKIQPAELGDSAVYLCASSLRGQGTGELFFGEGSRLTVL.

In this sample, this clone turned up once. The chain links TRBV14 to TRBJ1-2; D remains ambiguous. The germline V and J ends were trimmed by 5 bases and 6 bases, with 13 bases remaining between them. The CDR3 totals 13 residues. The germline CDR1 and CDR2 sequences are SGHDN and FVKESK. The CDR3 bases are TGTGCCAGCAGCGCCGCGTGGGGAGATGGCTACACCTTC. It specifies CASSAAWGDGYTF.

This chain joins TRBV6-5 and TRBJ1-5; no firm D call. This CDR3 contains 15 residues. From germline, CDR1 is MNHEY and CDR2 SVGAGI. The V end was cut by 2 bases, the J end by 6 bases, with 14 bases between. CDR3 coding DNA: TGTGCCAGCAGTTACAGCGCAGTGTCGGCTCAGCCCCAGCATTTT. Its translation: CASSYSAVSAQPQHF.

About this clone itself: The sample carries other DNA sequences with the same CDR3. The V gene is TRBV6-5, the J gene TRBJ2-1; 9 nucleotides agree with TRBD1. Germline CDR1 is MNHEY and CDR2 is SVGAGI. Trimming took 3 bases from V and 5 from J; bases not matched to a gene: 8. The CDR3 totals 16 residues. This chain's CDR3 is CASSYPPGQGHNEQFF. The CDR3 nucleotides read TGTGCCAGCAGTTATCCACCGGGACAGGGACACAATGAGCAGTTCTTC.

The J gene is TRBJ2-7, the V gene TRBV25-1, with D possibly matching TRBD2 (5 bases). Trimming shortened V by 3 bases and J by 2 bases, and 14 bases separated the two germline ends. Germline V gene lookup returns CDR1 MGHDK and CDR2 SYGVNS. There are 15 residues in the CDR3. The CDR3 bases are TGTGCCAGCAGTGAGCAGATGAGCGGAGCCTACGAGCAGTACTTC. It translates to CASSEQMSGAYEQYF.

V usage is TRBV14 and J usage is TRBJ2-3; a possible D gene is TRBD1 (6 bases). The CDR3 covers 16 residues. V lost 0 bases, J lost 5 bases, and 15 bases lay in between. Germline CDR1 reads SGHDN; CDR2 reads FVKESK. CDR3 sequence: CASSQETGNLLDTQYF. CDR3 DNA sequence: TGTGCCAGCAGCCAAGAGACAGGCAACCTGCTAGATACGCAGTATTTT.

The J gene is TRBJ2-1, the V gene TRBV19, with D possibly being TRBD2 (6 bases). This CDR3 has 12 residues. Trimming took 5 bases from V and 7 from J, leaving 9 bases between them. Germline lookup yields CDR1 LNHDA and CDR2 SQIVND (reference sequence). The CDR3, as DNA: TGTGCCAGTAGTGGAGGGATGAATGAGCAGTTCTTC. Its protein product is CASSGGMNEQFF.

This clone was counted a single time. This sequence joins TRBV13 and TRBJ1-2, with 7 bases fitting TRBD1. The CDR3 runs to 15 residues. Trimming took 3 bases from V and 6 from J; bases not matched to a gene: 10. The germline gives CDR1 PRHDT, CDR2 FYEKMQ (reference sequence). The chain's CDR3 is CASSFRAPGGDGYTF. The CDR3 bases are TGTGCCAGCAGCTTTAGGGCCCCAGGGGGTGATGGCTACACCTTC.

CDR3 bases: TGTGCCAGCAGCCACGGGGGGAATTCACCCCTCCACTTT. Translation gives CASSHGGNSPLHF. The rearrangement links TRBV11-2 to TRBJ1-6, with D tentatively TRBD1 (5 bases). Germline CDR1 is SGHAT and CDR2 is FQNNGV. V was trimmed by 5 bases and J by 7 bases, leaving 9 bases between them. The CDR3 is 13 residues long.

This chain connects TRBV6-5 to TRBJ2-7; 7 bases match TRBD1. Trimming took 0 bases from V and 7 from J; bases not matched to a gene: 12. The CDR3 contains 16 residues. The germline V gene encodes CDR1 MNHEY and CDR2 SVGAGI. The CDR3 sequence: CASSYSREQGTGEQYF. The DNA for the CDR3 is TGTGCCAGCAGTTACTCGAGGGAACAGGGGACGGGGGAGCAGTACTTC.

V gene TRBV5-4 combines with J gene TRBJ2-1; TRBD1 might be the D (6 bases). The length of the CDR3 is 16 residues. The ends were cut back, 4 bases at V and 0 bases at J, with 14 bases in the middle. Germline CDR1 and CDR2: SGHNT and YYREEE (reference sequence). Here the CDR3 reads CASSGYRDISYNEQFF. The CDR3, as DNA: TGTGCCAGCAGCGGATATCGGGACATCTCCTACAATGAGCAGTTCTTC.

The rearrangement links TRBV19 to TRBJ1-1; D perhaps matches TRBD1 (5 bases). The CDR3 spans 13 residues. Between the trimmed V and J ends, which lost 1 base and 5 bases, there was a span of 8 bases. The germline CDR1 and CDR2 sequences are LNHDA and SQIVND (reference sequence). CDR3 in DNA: TGTGCCAGTAGTATAGCAGGGTGGACTGAAGCTTTCTTT. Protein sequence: CASSIAGWTEAFF.